This T cell receptor (beta chain) was captured in a study of cytomegalovirus exposure and HLA in healthy donors. As for the study in general: Early release data held tens of millions of unique TCRs from HLA-typed donors.

Healthy donors of bone marrow made up the group. Findings of the study overall: Later analysis showed TCR association rates varying by HLA locus, highest for DRB1 and lowest for HLA-C.

PCR amplification relied on 60 Vbeta primers (plus 13 Jbeta primers). The repertoire was sequenced with immunoSEQ multiplex PCR; TCRdb's copy has only in-frame clones and lacks some. The sample holds some 250,000 clones, approximately 81% seen once. There are 17 residues in the CDR3. The J segment lost 5 bases and the V segment lost 2 bases, leaving 11 bases of the junction unmatched. Germline CDR1 and CDR2: KGHSH and LQKENI. A remark on this clone: Its specificity is unknown.

The sequence was collected from a woman aged 60 to 75 in good health and CMV-seropositive. Material for sequencing was PBMCs. The rearrangement joins TRBV18 to TRBJ2-1; 8 bases fit TRBD2. This CDR3 reads CASSPWSGRGEDNEQFF. The CDR3 DNA sequence: TGTGCCAGCTCACCATGGAGCGGGAGAGGGGAAGACAATGAGCAGTTCTTC.